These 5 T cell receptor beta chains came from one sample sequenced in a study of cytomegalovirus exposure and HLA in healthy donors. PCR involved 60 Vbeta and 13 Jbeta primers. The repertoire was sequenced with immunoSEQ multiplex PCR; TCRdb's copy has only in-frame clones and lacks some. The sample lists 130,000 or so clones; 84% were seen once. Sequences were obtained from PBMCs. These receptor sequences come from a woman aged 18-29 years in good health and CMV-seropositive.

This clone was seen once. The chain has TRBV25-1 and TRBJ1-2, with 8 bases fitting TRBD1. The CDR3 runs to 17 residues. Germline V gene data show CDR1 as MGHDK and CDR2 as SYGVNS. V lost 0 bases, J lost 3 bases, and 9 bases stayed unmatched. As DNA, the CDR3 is TGTGCCAGCAGTGAATATTTTCCGGCAGGGGGCGACTATGGCTACACCTTC. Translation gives CASSEYFPAGGDYGYTF.

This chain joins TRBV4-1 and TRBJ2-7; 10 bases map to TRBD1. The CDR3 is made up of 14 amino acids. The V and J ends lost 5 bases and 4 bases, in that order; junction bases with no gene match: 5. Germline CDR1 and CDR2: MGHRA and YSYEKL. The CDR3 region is CASSSGTGVYEQYF. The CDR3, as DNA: TGCGCCAGCAGCTCCGGGACAGGGGTGTACGAGCAGTACTTC.

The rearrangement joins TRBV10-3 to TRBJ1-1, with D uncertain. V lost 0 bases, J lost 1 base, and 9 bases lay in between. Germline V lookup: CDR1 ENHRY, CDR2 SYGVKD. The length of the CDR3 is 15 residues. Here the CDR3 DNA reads TGTGCCATCAGTGAGTCGTGGGCCGGGAACACTGAAGCTTTCTTT. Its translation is CAISESWAGNTEAFF.

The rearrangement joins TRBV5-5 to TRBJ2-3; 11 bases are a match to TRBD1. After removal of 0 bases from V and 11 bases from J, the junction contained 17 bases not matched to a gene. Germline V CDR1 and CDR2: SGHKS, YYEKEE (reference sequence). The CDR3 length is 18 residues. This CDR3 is CASSLEKGWGQGGSRQYF. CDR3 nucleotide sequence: TGTGCCAGCAGCTTGGAGAAAGGGTGGGGACAGGGGGGCTCGAGGCAGTATTTT.

CDR3 loop: CASSQDSAALNQPQHF. The CDR3 region has the DNA TGCGCCAGCAGCCAAGATTCGGCGGCTCTCAATCAGCCCCAGCATTTT. This rearrangement joins TRBV4-1 to TRBJ1-5; D ambiguous. This CDR3 is 16 amino acids long. Looked up from germline, CDR1 is MGHRA and CDR2 is YSYEKL. V was shortened by 0 bases and J by 3 bases, with 12 bases between the two germline ends.